Presented here are 7 T cell receptor beta chains from one specimen sequenced in a study of T cells after yellow fever vaccination. TCRdb re-called the 5' RACE reads with MiXCR, one entry per CDR3 protein. The table records 620,000 or so distinct CDR3 sequences, around a sixth of them present only once. Sequences were derived from PBMCs, sampled 5 to 6 days after the first yellow fever vaccination. The source of these receptors is a man younger than 35 who received the YFV17D yellow fever vaccine.

There are a few counts of this clonotype. The chain is built from TRBV12-3 or TRBV12-4 and TRBJ1-1; D uncertain. The CDR3 covers 14 residues. Trimming cost V 1 base and J 4 bases, with 10 bases left between them. The chain's CDR3 is CASSLEGWVTEAFF. The CDR3 DNA is TGTGCCAGCAGTTTAGAGGGCTGGGTCACTGAAGCTTTCTTT.

This chain uses TRBV4-1 with TRBJ2-4, with D uncertain. This CDR3 has 15 amino acids. V lost 4 bases to trimming and J lost 3 bases, with 13 bases between them. Germline V gene data show CDR1 as MGHRA and CDR2 as YSYEKL. The CDR3 nucleotides read TGCGCCAGCAGCCGCTACGGGCTCGACAAAAACATTCAGTACTTC. Residues: CASSRYGLDKNIQYF.

This chain uses TRBV5-1 with TRBJ2-2; 9 positions agree with TRBD1. The CDR3 is 15 residues long. Per germline, CDR1 SGHRS and CDR2 YFSETQ. V lost 4 bases and J lost 5; bases outside the gene matches: 6. The CDR3 sequence: CASSTGTGRTGELFF. CDR3 sequence (DNA): TGCGCCAGCAGCACCGGGACAGGGCGAACCGGGGAGCTGTTTTTT.

The V and J genes are TRBV18 and TRBJ2-7, with 9 nucleotides matching TRBD2. V gave up 3 bases and J gave up 1 base; unmatched junction bases: 7. The CDR3 is 16 amino acids. Per the germline V gene, CDR1 is KGHSH and CDR2 is LQKENI. CDR3 protein: CASSPLAGVQSYEQYF. The CDR3 DNA reads TGTGCCAGCTCACCCTTAGCGGGGGTTCAATCCTACGAGCAGTACTTC.

This clonotype was counted only a few times. The chain uses TRBV12-3 or TRBV12-4 and TRBJ2-6; possibly TRBD2 for D (5 bases). This CDR3 contains 16 residues. V was cut by 2 bases and J by 2 bases, with 10 bases left in between. CDR3 sequence reads: CASSLLGAAGANVLTF. DNA for the CDR3: TGTGCCAGCAGTTTACTGGGAGCAGCTGGGGCCAACGTCCTGACTTTC.

The chain is built from TRBV9 and TRBJ2-2; D call uncertain. The V and J ends lost 2 bases and 7 bases respectively, with 9 bases between them. Germline loops: CDR1 SGDLS, CDR2 YYNGEE. The CDR3 covers 13 residues. CDR3 bases: TGTGCCAGCAGCGTTTCTGTAGGCGGGGAGCTGTTTTTT. Its translation: CASSVSVGGELFF.

Turning to this clonotype: One end of the junction fails to match germline, which may point to a read error. This chain uses TRBV3-1 with TRBJ1-1; D may be TRBD1 (5 bases). The CDR3 length is 13 residues. Germline-derived CDR1 and CDR2 are LGHDT and YNNKEL (reference sequence). CDR3 in DNA: TGTGCCAGCAGCTCCTTGGGGCAGACTGATGCTTTCTTT. As protein: CASSSLGQTDAFF. Filled out from reference TRBV3-1 and TRBJ1-1, the complete variable domain reads DTAVSQTPKYLVTQMGNDKSIKCEQNLGHDTMYWYKQDSKKFLKIMFSYNNKELIINETVPNRFSPKSPDKAHLNLHINSLELGDSAVYFCASSSLGQTDAFFGQGTRLTVV.